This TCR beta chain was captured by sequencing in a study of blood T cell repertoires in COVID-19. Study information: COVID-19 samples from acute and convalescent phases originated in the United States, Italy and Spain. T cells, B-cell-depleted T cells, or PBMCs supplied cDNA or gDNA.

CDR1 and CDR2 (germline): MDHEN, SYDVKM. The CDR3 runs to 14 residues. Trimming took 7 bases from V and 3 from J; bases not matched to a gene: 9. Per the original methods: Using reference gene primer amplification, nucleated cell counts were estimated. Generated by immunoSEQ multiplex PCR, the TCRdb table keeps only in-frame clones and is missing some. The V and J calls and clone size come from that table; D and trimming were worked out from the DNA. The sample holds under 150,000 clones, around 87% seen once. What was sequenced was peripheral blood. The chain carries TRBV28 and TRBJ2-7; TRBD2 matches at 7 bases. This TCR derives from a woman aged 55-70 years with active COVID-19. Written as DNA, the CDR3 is TGTGCCAGCACTCTTAGTGGCGGGGGCTACGAGCAGTACTTC. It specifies CASTLSGGGYEQYF.